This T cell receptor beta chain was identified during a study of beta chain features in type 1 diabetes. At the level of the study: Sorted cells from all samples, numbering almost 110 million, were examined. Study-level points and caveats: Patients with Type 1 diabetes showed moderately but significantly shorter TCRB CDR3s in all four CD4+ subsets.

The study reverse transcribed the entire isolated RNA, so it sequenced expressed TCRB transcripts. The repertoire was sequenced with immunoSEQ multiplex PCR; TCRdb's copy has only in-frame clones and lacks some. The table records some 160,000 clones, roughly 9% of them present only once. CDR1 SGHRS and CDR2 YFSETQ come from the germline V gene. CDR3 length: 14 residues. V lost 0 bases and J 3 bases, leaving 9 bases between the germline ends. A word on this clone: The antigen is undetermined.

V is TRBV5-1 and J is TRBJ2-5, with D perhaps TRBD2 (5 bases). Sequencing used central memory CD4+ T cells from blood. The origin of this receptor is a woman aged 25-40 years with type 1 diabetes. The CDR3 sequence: CASSLAVGEETQYF. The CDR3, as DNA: TGCGCCAGCAGCTTGGCCGTGGGAGAAGAGACCCAGTACTTC.